This section outlines one T cell receptor beta chain sequence together with its context. The assay was immunoSEQ multiplex PCR, and TCRdb's table has in-frame clones only and misses some. Among approximately 140,000 clones, approximately 86% were seen once, and the ten largest hold about 2.5%. Those enrolled, adults aged about 18 to 95 years, came from about two dozen US areas. This record comes from a study of blood T cell repertoires in COVID-19. The TCR sequence derives from a woman in her forties or fifties who had recovered from COVID-19. The material sequenced was PBMCs or T cells enriched from blood (not recorded which).

The CDR3 loop reads CASSQDTIYGYTF. CDR3 nucleotides: TGTGCCAGCAGCCAGGACACTATCTATGGCTACACCTTC. V usage is TRBV12-3 or TRBV12-4 and J usage is TRBJ1-2; D possibly corresponds to TRBD1 (5 bases). The CDR3 is 13 amino acids. Trimming pared 6 bases from V and 4 bases from J, leaving 12 bases between.